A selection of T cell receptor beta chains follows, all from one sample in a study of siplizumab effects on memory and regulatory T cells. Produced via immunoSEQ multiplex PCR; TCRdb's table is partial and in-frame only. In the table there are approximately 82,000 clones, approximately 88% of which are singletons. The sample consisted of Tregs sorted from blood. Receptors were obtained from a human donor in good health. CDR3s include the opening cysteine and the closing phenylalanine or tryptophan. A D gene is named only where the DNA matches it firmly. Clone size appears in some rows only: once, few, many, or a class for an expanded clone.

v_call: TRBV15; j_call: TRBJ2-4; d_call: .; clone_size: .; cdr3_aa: CATSSGGVTKNIQYF; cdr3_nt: TGTGCCACCAGCTCAGGAGGGGTGACCAAAAACATTCAGTACTTC
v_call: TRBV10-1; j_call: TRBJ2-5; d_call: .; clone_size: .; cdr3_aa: CASSVPGQETQYF; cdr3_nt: TGCGCCAGCAGTGTACCAGGCCAAGAGACCCAGTACTTC
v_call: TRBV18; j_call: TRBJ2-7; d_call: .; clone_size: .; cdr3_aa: CASSPGFYGDEQYF; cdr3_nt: TGTGCCAGCTCACCGGGGTTTTACGGTGACGAGCAGTACTTC
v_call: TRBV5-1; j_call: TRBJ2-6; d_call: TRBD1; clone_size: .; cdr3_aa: CASSASGTGGSGANVLTF; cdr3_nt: TGCGCCAGCAGCGCCTCCGGGACAGGGGGCTCTGGGGCCAACGTCCTGACTTTC
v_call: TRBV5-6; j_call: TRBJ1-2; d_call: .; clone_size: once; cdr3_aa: CASSLDGANYGYTF; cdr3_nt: TGTGCCAGCAGCTTGGATGGGGCTAACTATGGCTACACCTTC
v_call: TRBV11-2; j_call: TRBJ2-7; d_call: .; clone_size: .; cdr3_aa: CASSLDRQSYEQYF; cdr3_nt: TGTGCCAGCAGCTTAGACAGACAGTCCTACGAGCAGTACTTC
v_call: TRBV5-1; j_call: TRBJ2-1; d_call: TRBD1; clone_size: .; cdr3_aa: CASSGRQGSDEQFF; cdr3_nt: TGCGCCAGCAGCGGTCGACAGGGAAGTGATGAGCAGTTCTTC
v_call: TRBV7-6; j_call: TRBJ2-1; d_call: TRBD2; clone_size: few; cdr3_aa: CASSFLSGSSYNEQFF; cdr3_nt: TGTGCCAGCAGCTTCCTTAGCGGGAGCTCCTACAATGAGCAGTTCTTC
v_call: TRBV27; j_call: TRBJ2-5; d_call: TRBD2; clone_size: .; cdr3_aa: CASSLSIAGRQETQYF; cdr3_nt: TGTGCCAGCAGTTTGTCCATAGCGGGGCGCCAAGAGACCCAGTACTTC
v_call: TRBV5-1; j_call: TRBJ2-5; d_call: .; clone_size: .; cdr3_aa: CASSLAGMETQYF; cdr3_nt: TGCGCCAGCAGCTTGGCGGGGATGGAGACCCAGTACTTC
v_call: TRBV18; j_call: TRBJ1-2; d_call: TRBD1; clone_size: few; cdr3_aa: CASSPPGQGFGYGYTF; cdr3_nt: TGTGCCAGCTCACCTCCGGGACAGGGCTTCGGCTATGGCTACACCTTC
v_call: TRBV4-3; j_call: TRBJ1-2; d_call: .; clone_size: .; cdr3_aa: CASSQDLRGGYTF; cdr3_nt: TGCGCCAGCAGCCAAGATCTCCGGGGCGGCTACACCTTC
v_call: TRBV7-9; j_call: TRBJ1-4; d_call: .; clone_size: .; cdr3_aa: CASSPGPLQKLFF; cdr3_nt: TGTGCCAGCAGTCCGGGACCCCTGCAAAAACTGTTTTTT
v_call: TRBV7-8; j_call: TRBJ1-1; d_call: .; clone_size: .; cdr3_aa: CASSFPQGVNTEAFF; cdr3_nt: TGTGCCAGCAGCTTTCCACAGGGAGTGAACACTGAAGCTTTCTTT
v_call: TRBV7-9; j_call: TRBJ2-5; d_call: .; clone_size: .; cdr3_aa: CASSGHGGQETQYF; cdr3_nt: TGTGCCAGCAGCGGGCATGGGGGGCAAGAGACCCAGTACTTC
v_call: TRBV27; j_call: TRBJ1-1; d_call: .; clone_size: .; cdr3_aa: CASSLLQGGAEAFF; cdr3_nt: TGTGCCAGCAGTTTACTGCAGGGTGGTGCTGAAGCTTTCTTT
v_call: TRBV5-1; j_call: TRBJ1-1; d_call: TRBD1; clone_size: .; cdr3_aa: CASSRDRGNTEAFF; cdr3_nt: TGCGCCAGCAGCAGGGACAGGGGGAACACTGAAGCTTTCTTT
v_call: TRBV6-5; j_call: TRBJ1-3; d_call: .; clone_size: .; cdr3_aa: CASRPRTTLRNTIYF; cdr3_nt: TGTGCCAGCAGACCAAGGACGACCCTCCGGAACACCATATATTTT
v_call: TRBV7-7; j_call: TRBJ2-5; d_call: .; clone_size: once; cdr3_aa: CASSYSGGAQETQYF; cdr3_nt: TGTGCCAGCAGCTATTCGGGCGGGGCCCAAGAGACCCAGTACTTC
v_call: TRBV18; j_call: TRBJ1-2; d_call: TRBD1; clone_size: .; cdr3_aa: CASSPLPPRKTGTNYGYTF; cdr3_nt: TGTGCCAGCTCACCACTCCCACCACGTAAGACAGGGACAAACTATGGCTACACCTTC
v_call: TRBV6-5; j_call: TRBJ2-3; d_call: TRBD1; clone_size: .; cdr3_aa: CASSYAGQGPDTQYF; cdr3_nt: TGTGCCAGCAGTTATGCCGGACAGGGGCCGGATACGCAGTATTTT
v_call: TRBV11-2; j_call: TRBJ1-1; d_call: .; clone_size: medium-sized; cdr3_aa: CASSLTPNTEAFF; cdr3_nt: TGTGCCAGCAGCTTGACCCCGAACACTGAAGCTTTCTTT
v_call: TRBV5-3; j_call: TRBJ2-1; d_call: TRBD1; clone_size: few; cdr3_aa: CARSQGAPGFF; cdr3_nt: TGTGCCAGAAGCCAGGGGGCGCCCGGGTTCTTC
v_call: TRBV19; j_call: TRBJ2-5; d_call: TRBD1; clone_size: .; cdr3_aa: CASSGQASGETQYF; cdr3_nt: TGTGCCAGCTCAGGACAGGCCTCAGGGGAGACCCAGTACTTC
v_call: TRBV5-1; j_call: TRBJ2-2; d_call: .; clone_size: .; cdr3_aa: CASSWGPLGQNTGELFF; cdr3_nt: TGCGCCAGCAGCTGGGGGCCGTTGGGCCAGAACACCGGGGAGCTGTTTTTT
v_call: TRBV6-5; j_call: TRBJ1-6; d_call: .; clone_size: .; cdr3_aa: CASSFDLIRNNSPLHF; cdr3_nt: TGTGCCAGCAGTTTCGACCTGATAAGAAATAATTCACCCCTCCACTTT
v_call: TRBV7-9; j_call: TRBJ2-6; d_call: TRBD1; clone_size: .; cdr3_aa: CASSWTGTSGANVLTF; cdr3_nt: TGTGCCAGCAGCTGGACAGGGACATCTGGGGCCAACGTCCTGACTTTC
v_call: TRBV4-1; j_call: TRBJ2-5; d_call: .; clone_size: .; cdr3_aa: CASSVGGVQETQYF; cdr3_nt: TGCGCCAGCAGCGTAGGGGGGGTGCAGGAGACCCAGTACTTC
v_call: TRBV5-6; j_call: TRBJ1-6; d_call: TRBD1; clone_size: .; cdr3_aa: CASSSWDSSYNSPLHF; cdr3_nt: TGTGCCAGCAGCTCCTGGGACAGCTCCTATAATTCACCCCTCCACTTT
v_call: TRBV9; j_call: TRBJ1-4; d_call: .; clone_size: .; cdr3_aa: CASSSGPELFF; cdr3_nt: TGTGCCAGCAGCTCCGGCCCCGAGCTGTTTTTT
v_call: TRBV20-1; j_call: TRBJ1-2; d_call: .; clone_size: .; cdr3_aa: CSAGGLYGYTF; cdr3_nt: TGCAGTGCTGGAGGCCTCTATGGCTACACCTTC
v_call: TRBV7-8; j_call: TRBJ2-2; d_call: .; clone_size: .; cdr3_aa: CASRLTWAGELFF; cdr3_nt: TGTGCCAGCCGGCTTACCTGGGCCGGGGAGCTGTTTTTT
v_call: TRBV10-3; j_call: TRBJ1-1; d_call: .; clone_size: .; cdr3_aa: CAIRSGTNTEAFF; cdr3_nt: TGTGCCATCCGTTCAGGGACGAACACTGAAGCTTTCTTT
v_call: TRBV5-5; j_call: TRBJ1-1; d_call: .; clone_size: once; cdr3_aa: CASSLAPREAFF; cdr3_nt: TGTGCCAGCAGCTTGGCCCCACGGGAAGCTTTCTTT
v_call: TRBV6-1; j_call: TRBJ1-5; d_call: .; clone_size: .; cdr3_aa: CASSELQWWGNQPQHF; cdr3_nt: TGTGCCAGCAGTGAACTCCAGTGGTGGGGCAATCAGCCCCAGCATTTT
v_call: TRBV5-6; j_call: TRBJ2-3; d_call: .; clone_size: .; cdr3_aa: CASGWVGLGGTDTQYF; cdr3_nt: TGTGCCAGCGGTTGGGTGGGGTTAGGAGGCACAGATACGCAGTATTTT
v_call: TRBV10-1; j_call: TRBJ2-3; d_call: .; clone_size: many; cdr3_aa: CASSESGSGSDTQYF; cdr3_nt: TGCGCCAGCAGTGAGTCTGGTTCAGGGTCGGATACGCAGTATTTT
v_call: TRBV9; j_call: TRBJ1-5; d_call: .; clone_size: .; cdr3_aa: CPPPGEALDQPQHF; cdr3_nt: TGCCCTCCTCCGGGGGAGGCGCTTGATCAGCCCCAGCATTTT
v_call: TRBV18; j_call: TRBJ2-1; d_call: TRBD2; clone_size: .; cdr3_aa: CASSPSGLAGRGANEQFF; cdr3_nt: TGTGCCAGCTCACCCTCAGGCCTAGCGGGGAGAGGGGCCAATGAGCAGTTCTTC
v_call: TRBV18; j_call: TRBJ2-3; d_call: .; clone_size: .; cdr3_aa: CASSLQADTQYF; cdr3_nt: TGTGCCAGCTCACTCCAGGCAGATACGCAGTATTTT